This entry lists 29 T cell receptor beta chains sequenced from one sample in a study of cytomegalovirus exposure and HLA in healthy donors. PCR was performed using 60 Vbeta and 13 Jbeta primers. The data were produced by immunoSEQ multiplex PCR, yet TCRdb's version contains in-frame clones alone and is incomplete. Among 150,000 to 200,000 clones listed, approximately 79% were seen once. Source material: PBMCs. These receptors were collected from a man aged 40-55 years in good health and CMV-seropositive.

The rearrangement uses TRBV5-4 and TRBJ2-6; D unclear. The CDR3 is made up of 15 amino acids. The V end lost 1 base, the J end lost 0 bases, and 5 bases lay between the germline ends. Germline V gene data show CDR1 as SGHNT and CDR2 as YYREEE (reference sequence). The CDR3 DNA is TGTGCCAGCAGCTTGACAATCTCTGGGGCCAACGTCCTGACTTTC. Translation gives CASSLTISGANVLTF.

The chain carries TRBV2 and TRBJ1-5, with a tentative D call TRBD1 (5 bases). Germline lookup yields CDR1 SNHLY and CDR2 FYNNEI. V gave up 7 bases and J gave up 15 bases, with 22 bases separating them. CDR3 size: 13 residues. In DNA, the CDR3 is TGTGCCAGCACGGCGGGACCTGGGGCAATTCCGCATTTT. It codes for CASTAGPGAIPHF.

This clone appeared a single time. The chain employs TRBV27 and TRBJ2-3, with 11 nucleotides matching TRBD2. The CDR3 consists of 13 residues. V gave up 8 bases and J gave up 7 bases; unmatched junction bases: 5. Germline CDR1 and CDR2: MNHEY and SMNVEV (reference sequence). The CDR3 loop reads CASPTSGTHTQYF. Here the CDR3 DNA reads TGTGCCAGCCCGACTAGCGGGACCCATACGCAGTATTTT.

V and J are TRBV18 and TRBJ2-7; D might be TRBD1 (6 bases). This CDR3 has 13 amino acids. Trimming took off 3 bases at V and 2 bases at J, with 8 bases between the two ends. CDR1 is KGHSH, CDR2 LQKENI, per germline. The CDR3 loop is CASSPRTAYEQYF. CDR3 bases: TGTGCCAGCTCACCCCGGACAGCCTACGAGCAGTACTTC.

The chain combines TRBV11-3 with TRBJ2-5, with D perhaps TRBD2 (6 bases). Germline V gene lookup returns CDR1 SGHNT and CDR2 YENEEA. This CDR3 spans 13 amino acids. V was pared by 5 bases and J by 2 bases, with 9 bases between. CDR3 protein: CASSTGLQETQYF. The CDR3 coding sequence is TGTGCCAGCAGCACGGGACTGCAAGAGACCCAGTACTTC. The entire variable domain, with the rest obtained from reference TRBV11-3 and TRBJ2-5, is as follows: EAGVVQSPRYKIIEKKQPVAFWCNPISGHNTLYWYLQNLGQGPELLIRYENEEAVDDSQLPKDRFSAERLKGVDSTLKIQPAELGDSAVYLCASSTGLQETQYFGPGTRLLVL.

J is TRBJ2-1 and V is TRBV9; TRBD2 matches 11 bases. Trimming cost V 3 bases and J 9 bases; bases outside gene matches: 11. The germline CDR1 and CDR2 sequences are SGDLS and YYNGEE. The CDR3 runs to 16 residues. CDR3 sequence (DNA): TGTGCCAGCAGCGCCCGGACTAGCGGGTTTTTAGGTGAGCAGTTCTTC. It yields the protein CASSARTSGFLGEQFF.

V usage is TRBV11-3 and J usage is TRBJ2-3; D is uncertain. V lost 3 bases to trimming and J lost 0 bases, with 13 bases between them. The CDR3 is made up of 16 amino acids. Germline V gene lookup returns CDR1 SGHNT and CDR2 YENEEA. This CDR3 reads CASSFRPASSTDTQYF. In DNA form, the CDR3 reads TGTGCCAGCAGCTTCAGACCAGCGAGTAGCACAGATACGCAGTATTTT.

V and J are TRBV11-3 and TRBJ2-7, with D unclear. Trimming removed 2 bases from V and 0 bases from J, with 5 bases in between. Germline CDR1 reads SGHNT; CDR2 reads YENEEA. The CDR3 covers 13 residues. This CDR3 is CASSLYSSYEQYF. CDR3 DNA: TGTGCCAGCAGCTTATACAGCTCCTACGAGCAGTACTTC.

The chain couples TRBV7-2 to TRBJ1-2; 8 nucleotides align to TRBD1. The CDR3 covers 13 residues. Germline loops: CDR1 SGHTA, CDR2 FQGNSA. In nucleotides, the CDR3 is TGTGTCACGGGAGGACAGGGCATTTATGGCTACACCTTC. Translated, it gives CVTGGQGIYGYTF.

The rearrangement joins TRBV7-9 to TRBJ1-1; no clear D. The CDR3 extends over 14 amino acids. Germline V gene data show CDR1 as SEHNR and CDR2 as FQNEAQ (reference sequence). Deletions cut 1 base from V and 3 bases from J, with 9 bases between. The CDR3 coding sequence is TGTGCCAGCAGCTTAGGGGCGATGTACACTGAAGCTTTCTTT. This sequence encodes CASSLGAMYTEAFF. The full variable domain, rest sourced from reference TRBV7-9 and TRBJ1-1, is DTGVSQNPRHKITKRGQNVTFRCDPISEHNRLYWYRQTLGQGPEFLTYFQNEAQLEKSRLLSDRFSAERPKGSFSTLEIQRTEQGDSAMYLCASSLGAMYTEAFFGQGTRLTVV.

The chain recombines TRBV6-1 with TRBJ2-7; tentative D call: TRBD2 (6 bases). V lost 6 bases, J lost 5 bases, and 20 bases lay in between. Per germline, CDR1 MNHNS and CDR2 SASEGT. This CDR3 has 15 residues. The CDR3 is CASSELRGLGNEQYF. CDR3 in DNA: TGTGCCAGCAGCGAGCTACGGGGACTGGGGAACGAGCAGTACTTC.

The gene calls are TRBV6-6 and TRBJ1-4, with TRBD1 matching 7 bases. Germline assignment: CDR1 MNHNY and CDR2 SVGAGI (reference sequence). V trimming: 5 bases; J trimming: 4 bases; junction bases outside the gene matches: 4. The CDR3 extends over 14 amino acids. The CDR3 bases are TGTGCCAGCAGTGCCGGGACAGTTAATGAAAAACTGTTTTTT. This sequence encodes CASSAGTVNEKLFF.

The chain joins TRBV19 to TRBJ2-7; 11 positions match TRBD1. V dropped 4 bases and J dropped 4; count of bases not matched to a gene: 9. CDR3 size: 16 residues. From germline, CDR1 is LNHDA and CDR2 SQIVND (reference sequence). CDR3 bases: TGTGCCAGTAGTACCCGGAGAGGACAGGGGGCGTACGAGCAGTACTTC. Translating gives CASSTRRGQGAYEQYF.

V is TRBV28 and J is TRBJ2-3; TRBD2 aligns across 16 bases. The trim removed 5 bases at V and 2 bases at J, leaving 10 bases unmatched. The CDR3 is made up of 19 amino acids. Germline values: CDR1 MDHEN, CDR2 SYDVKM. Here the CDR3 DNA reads TGTGCCAGCAGTACCTCCGGGACTAGCGGGAGGGGAATCACAGATACGCAGTATTTT. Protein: CASSTSGTSGRGITDTQYF.

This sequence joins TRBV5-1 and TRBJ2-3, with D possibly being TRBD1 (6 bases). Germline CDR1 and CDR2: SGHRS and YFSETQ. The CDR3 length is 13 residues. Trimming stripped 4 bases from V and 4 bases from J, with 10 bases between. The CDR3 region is CASSTRQADTQYF. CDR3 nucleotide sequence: TGCGCCAGCAGCACGCGACAGGCAGATACGCAGTATTTT.

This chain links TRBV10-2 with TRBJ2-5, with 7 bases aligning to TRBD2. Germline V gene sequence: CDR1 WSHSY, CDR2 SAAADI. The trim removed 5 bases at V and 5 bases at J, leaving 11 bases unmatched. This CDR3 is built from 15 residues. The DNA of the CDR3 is TGCGCCAGCAGTACCCCCGGCGGGAGTGGGGAGACCCAGTACTTC. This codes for CASSTPGGSGETQYF.

CDR3 DNA sequence: TGCAGCGTGGCCGGGGGGGCGGAAGCTTTCTTT. This translates into CSVAGGAEAFF. The rearrangement links TRBV29-1 to TRBJ1-1; D might be TRBD1 (6 bases). CDR1 and CDR2 from the germline V gene are SQVTM and ANQGSEA. This CDR3 region has 11 residues. With 6 bases removed from V and 8 bases from J, the gap between germline ends came to 13 bases. The entire variable domain, with the rest obtained from reference TRBV29-1 and TRBJ1-1, is as follows: SAVISQKPSRDICQRGTSLTIQCQVDSQVTMMFWYRQQPGQSLTLIATANQGSEATYESGFVIDKFPISRPNLTFSTLTVSNMSPEDSSIYLCSVAGGAEAFFGQGTRLTVV.

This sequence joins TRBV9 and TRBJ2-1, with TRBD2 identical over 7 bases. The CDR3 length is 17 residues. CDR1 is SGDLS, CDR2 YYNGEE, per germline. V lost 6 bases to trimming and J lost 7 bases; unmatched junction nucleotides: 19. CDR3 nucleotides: TGTGCCAGCATCCCTCCTAGGTGGGGGGAGGGAGAAAATGAGCAGTTCTTC. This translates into CASIPPRWGEGENEQFF.

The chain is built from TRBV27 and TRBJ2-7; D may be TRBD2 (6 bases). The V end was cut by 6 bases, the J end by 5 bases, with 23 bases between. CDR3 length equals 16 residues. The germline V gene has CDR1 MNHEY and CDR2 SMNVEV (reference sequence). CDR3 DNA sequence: TGTGCCAGCAGCCCCGCAGGTGGGGCGGGAATTAACGAGCAGTACTTC. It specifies CASSPAGGAGINEQYF.

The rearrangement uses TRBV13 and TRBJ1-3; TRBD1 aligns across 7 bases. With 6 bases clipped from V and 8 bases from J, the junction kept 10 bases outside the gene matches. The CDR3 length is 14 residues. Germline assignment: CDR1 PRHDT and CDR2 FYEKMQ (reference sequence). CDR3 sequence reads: CASSTLQGIHTIYF. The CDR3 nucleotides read TGTGCCAGCAGTACCCTACAGGGGATCCACACCATATATTTT. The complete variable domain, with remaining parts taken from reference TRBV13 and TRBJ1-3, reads AAGVIQSPRHLIKEKRETATLKCYPIPRHDTVYWYQQGPGQDPQFLISFYEKMQSDKGSIPDRFSAQQFSDYHSELNMSSLELGDSALYFCASSTLQGIHTIYFGEGSWLTVV.

The CDR3 DNA reads TGTGCCAGCAGACCAACAGGGGCTGGAAACACCATATATTTT. Protein: CASRPTGAGNTIYF. This chain links TRBV2 with TRBJ1-3; TRBD1 aligns across 7 bases. V trimming: 6 bases; J trimming: 2 bases; junction bases outside the gene matches: 4. Germline CDR1 SNHLY, CDR2 FYNNEI. CDR3 size: 14 residues. Complete variable domain (other parts from reference TRBV2 and TRBJ1-3): EPEVTQTPSHQVTQMGQEVILRCVPISNHLYFYWYRQILGQKVEFLVSFYNNEISEKSEIFDDQFSVERPDGSNFTLKIRSTKLEDSAMYFCASRPTGAGNTIYFGEGSWLTVV.

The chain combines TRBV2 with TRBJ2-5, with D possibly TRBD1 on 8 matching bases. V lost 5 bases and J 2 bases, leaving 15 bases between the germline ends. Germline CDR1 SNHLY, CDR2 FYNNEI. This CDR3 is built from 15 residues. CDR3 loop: CASSKQGGRQETQYF. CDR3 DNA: TGTGCCAGCAGTAAACAGGGGGGGAGACAAGAGACCCAGTACTTC.

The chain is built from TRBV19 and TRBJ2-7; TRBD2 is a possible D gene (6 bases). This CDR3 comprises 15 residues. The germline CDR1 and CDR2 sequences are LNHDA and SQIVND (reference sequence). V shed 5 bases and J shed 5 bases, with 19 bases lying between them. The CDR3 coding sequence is TGTGCCAGTAGTGGGGGGTTAGACAGTTACCACGAGCAGTACTTC. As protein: CASSGGLDSYHEQYF.

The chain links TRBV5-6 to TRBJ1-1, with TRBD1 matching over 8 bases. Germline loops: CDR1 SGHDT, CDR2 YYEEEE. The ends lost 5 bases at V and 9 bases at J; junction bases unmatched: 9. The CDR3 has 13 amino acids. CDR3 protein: CASRHTGGPKAFF. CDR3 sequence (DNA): TGTGCCAGCAGACATACAGGGGGACCTAAAGCTTTCTTT.

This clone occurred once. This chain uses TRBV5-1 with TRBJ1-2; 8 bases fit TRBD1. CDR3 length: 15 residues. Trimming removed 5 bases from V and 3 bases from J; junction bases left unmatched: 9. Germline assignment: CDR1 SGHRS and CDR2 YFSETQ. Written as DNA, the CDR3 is TGCGCCAGCAGAATAGGACAGGGTGGCTACTATGGCTACACCTTC. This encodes CASRIGQGGYYGYTF.

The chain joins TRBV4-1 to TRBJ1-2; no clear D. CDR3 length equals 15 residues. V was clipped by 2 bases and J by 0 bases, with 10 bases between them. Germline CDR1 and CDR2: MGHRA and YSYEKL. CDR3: CASSQTRVANYGYTF. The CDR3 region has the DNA TGCGCCAGCAGCCAAACGCGCGTAGCTAACTATGGCTACACCTTC.

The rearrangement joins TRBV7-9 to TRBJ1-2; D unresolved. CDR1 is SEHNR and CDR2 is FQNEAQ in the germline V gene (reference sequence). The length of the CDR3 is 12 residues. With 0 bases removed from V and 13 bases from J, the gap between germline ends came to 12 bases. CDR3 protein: CASSLASPWATF. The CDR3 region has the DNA TGTGCCAGCAGCTTAGCGAGTCCGTGGGCCACCTTC.

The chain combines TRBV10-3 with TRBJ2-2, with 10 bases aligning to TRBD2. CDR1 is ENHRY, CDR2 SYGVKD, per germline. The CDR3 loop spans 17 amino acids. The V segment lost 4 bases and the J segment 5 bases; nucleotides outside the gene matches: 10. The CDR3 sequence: CAISGASGSAVTGELFF. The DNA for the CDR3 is TGTGCCATCAGTGGGGCTAGCGGGAGCGCGGTGACCGGGGAGCTGTTTTTT.

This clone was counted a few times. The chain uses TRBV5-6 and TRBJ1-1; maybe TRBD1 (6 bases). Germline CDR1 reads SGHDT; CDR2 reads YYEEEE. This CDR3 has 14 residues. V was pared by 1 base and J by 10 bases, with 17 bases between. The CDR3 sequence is CASSLWEGRGGAFF. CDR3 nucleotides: TGTGCCAGCAGCTTGTGGGAGGGAAGGGGGGGAGCTTTCTTT.